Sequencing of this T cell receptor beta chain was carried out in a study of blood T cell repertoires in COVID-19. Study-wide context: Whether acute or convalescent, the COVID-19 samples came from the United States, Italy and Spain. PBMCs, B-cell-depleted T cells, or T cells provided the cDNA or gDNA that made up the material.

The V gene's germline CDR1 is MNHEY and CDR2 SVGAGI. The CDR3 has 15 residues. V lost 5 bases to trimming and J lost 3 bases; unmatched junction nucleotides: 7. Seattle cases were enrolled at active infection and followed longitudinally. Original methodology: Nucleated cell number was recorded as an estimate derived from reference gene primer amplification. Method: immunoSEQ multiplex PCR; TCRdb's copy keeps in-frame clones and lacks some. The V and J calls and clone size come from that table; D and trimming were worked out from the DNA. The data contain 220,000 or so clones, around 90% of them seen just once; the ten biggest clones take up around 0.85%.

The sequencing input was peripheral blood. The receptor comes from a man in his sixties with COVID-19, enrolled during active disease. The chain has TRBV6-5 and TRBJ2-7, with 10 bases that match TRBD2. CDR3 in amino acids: CASSQLAGRLYEQYF. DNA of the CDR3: TGTGCCAGCAGTCAACTAGCGGGGAGACTCTACGAGCAGTACTTC.